The 9 T cell receptor beta chains reported below all come from one sample, sequenced in a study of T-cell memory formation after mild COVID-19. TCRdb re-called the 5' RACE reads with MiXCR, one entry per CDR3 protein. The table lists 300,000 to 350,000 distinct CDR3 sequences, approximately 14% of them singletons, with approximately 22% in the top ten. Sequencing was performed on PBMCs or a T cell subset sorted from them (not recorded which). The origin of the receptors is a man younger than 30 who had mild COVID-19 (a few samples of this study predate the infection). Cell type and time point are not known.

The gene calls are TRBV7-9 and TRBJ1-2; 9 positions agree with TRBD1. This CDR3 contains 15 residues. Germline assignment: CDR1 SEHNR and CDR2 FQNEAQ (reference sequence). V trimming: 4 bases; J trimming: 9 bases; junction bases outside the gene matches: 12. The CDR3 DNA follows: TGTGCCAGCAGCTCCGACAGGGGGGCCCCAAGGAGCTACACCTTC. The encoded protein is CASSSDRGAPRSYTF.

This clonotype showed up many times. At one boundary the junction diverges from the germline segment, which might be a read error. V is TRBV11-2 and J is TRBJ2-1, with D unresolved. Germline V gene sequence: CDR1 SGHAT, CDR2 FQNNGV. The CDR3 contains 13 residues. CDR3 region: CASSTPTERKLLF. CDR3 coding DNA: TGTGCCAGCAGTACGCCCACGGAGAGGAAGCTTTTGTTC.

This clonotype was detected only a few times. V usage is TRBV6-1 and J usage is TRBJ1-4; D gene unclear. V was shortened by 8 bases and J by 5 bases, with 15 bases between the two germline ends. The CDR3 has 14 amino acids. Per germline, CDR1 MNHNS and CDR2 SASEGT. DNA for the CDR3: TGTGCCAGCTCCTTCTCGGCAAACAATGAAAAACTGTTTTTT. Its protein product is CASSFSANNEKLFF.

This rearrangement joins TRBV7-2 to TRBJ1-6; 7 nucleotides match TRBD1. The junction had 2 bases not matched to a gene; V was cut back by 4 bases and J by 8 bases. The V gene's germline CDR1 is SGHTA and CDR2 FQGNSA. The CDR3 has 13 amino acids. The CDR3 region has the DNA TGTGCCAGCAGCTGGGACAGCCATTCACCCCTCCACTTT. Protein product: CASSWDSHSPLHF.

The sample holds many counts of this clonotype. The chain combines TRBV5-1 with TRBJ1-1; no clear D gene. Trimming shortened V by 0 bases and J by 4 bases, and 13 bases separated the two germline ends. The CDR3 length is 15 residues. Germline values: CDR1 SGHRS, CDR2 YFSETQ. The CDR3 sequence is CASSLGTVRGTEAFF. The CDR3 DNA is TGCGCCAGCAGCTTGGGGACGGTGCGGGGCACTGAAGCTTTCTTT.

The chain couples TRBV20-1 to TRBJ2-1, with 13 bases that match TRBD2. The V segment lost 5 bases and the J segment 7 bases; nucleotides outside the gene matches: 8. The germline V gene encodes CDR1 DFQATT and CDR2 SNEGSKA (reference sequence). The CDR3 covers 15 residues. The CDR3 loop reads CSARRLAGGTNEQFF. In DNA, the CDR3 is TGCAGTGCTCGACGACTAGCGGGGGGTACTAATGAGCAGTTCTTC.

This clonotype was counted many times. The chain employs TRBV24-1 and TRBJ2-1; no clear D gene. From germline, CDR1 is KGHDR and CDR2 SFDVKD. V lost 3 bases and J lost 0, with 11 bases in between. There are 16 residues in the CDR3. CDR3 residues: CATSDGLKRSYNEQFF. CDR3 nucleotides: TGTGCCACCAGTGATGGCTTGAAACGCTCCTACAATGAGCAGTTCTTC.

This clonotype was recorded many times. This chain links TRBV6-6 with TRBJ1-6; TRBD1 might be the D (5 bases). V was pared by 2 bases and J by 7 bases, with 15 bases between. CDR3 length: 16 residues. Germline CDR1 and CDR2: MNHNY and SVGAGI (reference sequence). CDR3 loop: CASSYGRGRANSPLHF. In nucleotides, the CDR3 is TGTGCCAGCAGTTACGGAAGGGGACGCGCGAATTCACCCCTCCACTTT.

In its sample, this clonotype was seen a few times. The rearrangement links TRBV4-1 to TRBJ2-2; 7 bases match TRBD1. V trimming: 5 bases; J trimming: 2 bases; junction bases outside the gene matches: 5. CDR3 length: 15 residues. Germline values: CDR1 MGHRA, CDR2 YSYEKL. The CDR3 DNA reads as TGCGCCAGCAGCGTGGGGACAGCTAACACCGGGGAGCTGTTTTTT. It encodes CASSVGTANTGELFF.